These T cell receptor beta chains were read from a single sample in a study of T cell repertoires in cytomegalovirus infection. TCRdb re-analysed the reads in MiXCR, keeping a single row per CDR3 protein. The top ten clones hold 4.3% of a sample with roughly 300,000 distinct CDR3 sequences, over 7.5% of them seen once. The sequenced sample was PBMCs. Receptors originate from a human donor in good health (CMV status not recorded). Some clones in this sample may be carry-over from other donors' samples. CDR3s include the opening cysteine and the closing phenylalanine or tryptophan. Fields, in order: clone size, V gene, J gene, D gene, CDR3 protein, CDR3 DNA. D genes are given only for firm matches. Size tells how often a clone was seen (once, few, many) or the class of an expanded clone, and some rows leave it out.

clone_size: many; v_call: TRBV12-3/TRBV12-4; j_call: TRBJ2-5; d_call: -; cdr3_aa: CASSPNRRETQYF; cdr3_nt: TGTGCCAGCTCTCCCAACAGGCGGGAGACCCAGTACTTC
clone_size: -; v_call: TRBV7-3; j_call: TRBJ1-1; d_call: -; cdr3_aa: CASSLTSQLPRDEAFF; cdr3_nt: TGTGCCAGCAGCTTAACGTCTCAACTCCCGAGAGATGAAGCTTTCTTT
clone_size: many; v_call: TRBV7-2; j_call: TRBJ1-1; d_call: -; cdr3_aa: CASSRSWGNTEAFF; cdr3_nt: TGTGCCAGCAGCCGTTCGTGGGGGAACACTGAAGCTTTCTTT
clone_size: few; v_call: TRBV20-1; j_call: TRBJ2-5; d_call: TRBD1; cdr3_aa: CSAPPQGARETQYF; cdr3_nt: TGCAGTGCTCCGCCCCAGGGGGCGCGGGAGACCCAGTACTTC
clone_size: -; v_call: TRBV7-2; j_call: TRBJ1-2; d_call: -; cdr3_aa: CASSLASQVGDGYTF; cdr3_nt: TGTGCCAGCAGCTTAGCGTCGCAGGTGGGAGATGGCTACACCTTC
clone_size: many; v_call: TRBV27; j_call: TRBJ2-3; d_call: -; cdr3_aa: CASSFGLPDTQYF; cdr3_nt: TGTGCCAGCAGTTTCGGACTGCCAGATACGCAGTATTTT
clone_size: -; v_call: TRBV6-6; j_call: TRBJ1-5; d_call: TRBD1; cdr3_aa: CASSYRQGIQPQHF; cdr3_nt: TGTGCCAGCAGTTACCGACAGGGGATTCAGCCCCAGCATTTT
clone_size: -; v_call: TRBV15; j_call: TRBJ1-1; d_call: TRBD1; cdr3_aa: CATSRERLRGHTEAFF; cdr3_nt: TGTGCCACCAGCAGAGAGCGACTCAGGGGGCACACTGAAGCTTTCTTT
clone_size: many; v_call: TRBV7-3; j_call: TRBJ2-6; d_call: TRBD2; cdr3_aa: CASSLYLTSGGNSGANVLTF; cdr3_nt: TGTGCCAGCAGCTTATACCTAACTAGCGGGGGGAACTCTGGGGCCAACGTCCTGACTTTC
clone_size: -; v_call: TRBV7-2; j_call: TRBJ2-1; d_call: TRBD2; cdr3_aa: CASSIGLALNEQFF; cdr3_nt: TGTGCCAGCAGTATCGGACTAGCGTTGAATGAGCAGTTCTTC
clone_size: -; v_call: TRBV12-3/TRBV12-4; j_call: TRBJ1-1; d_call: -; cdr3_aa: CASSLTNRVTEAFF; cdr3_nt: TGTGCCAGCAGTTTAACAAACAGGGTTACTGAAGCTTTCTTT
clone_size: many; v_call: TRBV4-3; j_call: TRBJ2-2; d_call: -; cdr3_aa: CASSTLVGAGELFF; cdr3_nt: TGCGCCAGCAGCACCTTGGTAGGGGCCGGGGAGCTGTTTTTT
clone_size: many; v_call: TRBV6-2/TRBV6-3; j_call: TRBJ2-2; d_call: TRBD2; cdr3_aa: CASSKLAGVGGELFF; cdr3_nt: TGTGCCAGCAGTAAGCTAGCGGGAGTTGGCGGGGAGCTGTTTTTT
clone_size: -; v_call: TRBV5-6; j_call: TRBJ2-3; d_call: TRBD2; cdr3_aa: CASSLGTSRSTDTQYF; cdr3_nt: TGTGCCAGCAGCTTGGGGACTAGTCGGAGCACAGATACGCAGTATTTT
clone_size: -; v_call: TRBV6-5; j_call: TRBJ2-3; d_call: -; cdr3_aa: CASTSGGSTDTQYF; cdr3_nt: TGTGCCAGCACCTCCGGGGGCTCCACAGATACGCAGTATTTT
clone_size: few; v_call: TRBV6-2/TRBV6-3; j_call: TRBJ2-5; d_call: TRBD2; cdr3_aa: CASSYSPSGRGKTQYF; cdr3_nt: TGTGCCAGCAGTTACTCACCTAGCGGGAGAGGAAAGACCCAGTACTTC
clone_size: many; v_call: TRBV7-2; j_call: TRBJ1-2; d_call: -; cdr3_aa: CASSLEDSRIYYGYTF; cdr3_nt: TGTGCCAGCAGCTTAGAGGACAGCCGCATTTACTATGGCTACACCTTC